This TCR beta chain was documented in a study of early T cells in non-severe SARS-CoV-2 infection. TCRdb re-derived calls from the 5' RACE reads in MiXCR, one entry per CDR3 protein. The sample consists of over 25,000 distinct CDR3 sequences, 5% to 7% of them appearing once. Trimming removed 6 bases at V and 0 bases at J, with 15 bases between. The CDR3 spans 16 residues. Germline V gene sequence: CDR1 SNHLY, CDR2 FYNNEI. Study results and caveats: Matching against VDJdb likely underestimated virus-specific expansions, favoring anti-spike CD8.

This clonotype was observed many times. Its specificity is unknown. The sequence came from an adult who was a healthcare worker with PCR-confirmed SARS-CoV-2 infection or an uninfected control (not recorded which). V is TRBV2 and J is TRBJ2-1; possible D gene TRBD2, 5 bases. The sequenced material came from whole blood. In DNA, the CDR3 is TGTGCCAGCAGGCCGACTACCCTAAGCTCCTACAATGAGCAGTTCTTC. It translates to CASRPTTLSSYNEQFF.